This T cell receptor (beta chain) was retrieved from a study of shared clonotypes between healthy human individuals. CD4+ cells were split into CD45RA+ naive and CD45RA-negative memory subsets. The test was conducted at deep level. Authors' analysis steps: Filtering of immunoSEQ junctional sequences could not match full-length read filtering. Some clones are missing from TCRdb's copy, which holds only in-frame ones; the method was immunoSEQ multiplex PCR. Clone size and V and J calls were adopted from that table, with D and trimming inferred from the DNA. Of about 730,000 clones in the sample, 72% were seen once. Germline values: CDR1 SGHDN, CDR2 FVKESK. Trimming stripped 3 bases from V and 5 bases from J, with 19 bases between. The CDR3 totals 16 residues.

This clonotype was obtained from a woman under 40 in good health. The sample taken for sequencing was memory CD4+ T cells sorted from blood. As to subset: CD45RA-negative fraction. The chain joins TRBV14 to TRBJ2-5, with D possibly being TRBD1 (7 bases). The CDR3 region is CASSHPWRGLVETQYF. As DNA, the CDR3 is TGTGCCAGCAGCCATCCCTGGAGGGGGCTAGTTGAGACCCAGTACTTC.